This note documents a single T cell receptor beta chain sequence. What it recognizes is unknown. An end of the junction does not agree with germline; a read error may underlie this. Genomic DNA served as template for TCR beta VDJ and CDR3 profiling. TCRdb analysed the reads with MiXCR anew, one entry per CDR3 protein. Here the sample spans fewer than 300,000 distinct CDR3 sequences, 70% to 85% being singletons. Germline CDR1 and CDR2: SGDLS and YYNGEE. The CDR3 spans 13 residues. Patients sequenced had flow cytometry evidence of CD8+CD57+ cell expansion. In all patients, the disease was severe acquired aplastic anemia. The sample belongs to a study of CD8+CD57+ T cells in acquired aplastic anemia. Turning to the study itself: DNA recovered from sorted CD4+ and CD8+ cells had a mean of roughly 3 ug. General study results and limits: Patients and controls shared under 30 CD8+ CDR3 sequences, highly expressed in patients.

The gene calls are TRBV9 and TRBJ2-1; a possible D gene is TRBD2 (7 bases). Sequences were obtained from sorted CD4+, CD8+, or CD8+CD57+ T cells (not recorded which) from PBMCs. The TCR was taken from a human donor with aplastic anemia. Here the CDR3 reads CASSQGPAGSLSF. The DNA of the CDR3 is TGTGCCAGCAGCCAGGGGCCAGCGGGAAGTCTGTCCTTC.